The next 7 T cell receptor beta chains were all read from a single sample in a study of graft-versus-host responses after intestinal transplantation. Using immunoSEQ multiplex PCR, the repertoire was profiled, and TCRdb retains in-frame clones only, with some absent. The sample carries 10,000 to 15,000 clones, about 81% recorded once. Sequenced material: PBMCs, taken almost 310 days after intestinal transplant. These receptors originate from a human patient who received an intestinal transplant, so some T cells may come from the graft donor.

The chain uses TRBV9 and TRBJ2-5; TRBD2 matches at 7 bases. CDR3 length: 15 residues. Trimming removed 1 base from V and 2 bases from J; junction bases left unmatched: 5. The V gene's germline CDR1 is SGDLS and CDR2 YYNGEE. CDR3 loop: CASSVRRELQETQYF. CDR3 bases: TGTGCCAGCAGCGTACGGCGGGAGTTGCAAGAGACCCAGTACTTC. Full variable domain (remainder filled in from reference TRBV9 and TRBJ2-5): DSGVTQTPKHLITATGQRVTLRCSPRSGDLSVYWYQQSLDQGLQFLIQYYNGEERAKGNILERFSAQQFPDLHSELNLSSLELGDSALYFCASSVRRELQETQYFGPGTRLLVL.

V gene TRBV19 combines with J gene TRBJ2-1, with D possibly matching TRBD2 (5 bases). The V gene lost 3 bases and the J gene lost 9 bases, with 9 bases spanning the gap. The CDR3 loop spans 12 amino acids. Per germline, CDR1 LNHDA and CDR2 SQIVND (reference sequence). For the CDR3, the DNA is TGTGCCAGTAGTATGGGGAGAAGTGAGCAGTTCTTC. The encoded protein is CASSMGRSEQFF.

The chain couples TRBV28 to TRBJ2-7; no reliable D call. The germline V gene has CDR1 MDHEN and CDR2 SYDVKM. Trimming shortened V by 5 bases and J by 4 bases, and 15 bases separated the two germline ends. The CDR3 is 14 residues long. In DNA, the CDR3 is TGTGCCAGCAGTATCGCGTGGGTTGGTTACGAGCAGTACTTC. Protein: CASSIAWVGYEQYF.

This sequence joins TRBV6-5 and TRBJ1-5; weak D call: TRBD1 (5 bases). V was shortened by 11 bases and J by 0 bases, with 14 bases between the two germline ends. CDR3 size: 14 residues. Germline CDR1 MNHEY, CDR2 SVGAGI. The CDR3 DNA follows: TGTGCCTGCGGGGACGGGTATAGCAATCAGCCCCAGCATTTT. It specifies CACGDGYSNQPQHF.

The V gene is TRBV4-3, the J gene TRBJ2-7; D is possibly TRBD2 (6 bases). V lost 2 bases, J lost 2 bases, and 10 bases lay in between. The V gene's germline CDR1 is LGHNA and CDR2 YSLEER. This CDR3 contains 14 residues. The CDR3 loop is CASSQFSGPYEQYF. The DNA for the CDR3 is TGCGCCAGCAGCCAATTTAGCGGACCCTACGAGCAGTACTTC.

V gene TRBV28 combines with J gene TRBJ2-3; no definite D call. V lost 6 bases and J lost 6, with 13 bases in between. In germline, CDR1 is MDHEN, CDR2 SYDVKM. The CDR3 sequence is 13 residues long. Here the CDR3 DNA reads TGTGCCAGCAGCCTTACAAATCCGGATACGCAGTATTTT. It yields the protein CASSLTNPDTQYF. The full variable domain, with the rest looked up from reference TRBV28 and TRBJ2-3, is DVKVTQSSRYLVKRTGEKVFLECVQDMDHENMFWYRQDPGLGLRLIYFSYDVKMKEKGDIPEGYSVSREKKERFSLILESASTNQTSMYLCASSLTNPDTQYFGPGTRLTVL.

The chain employs TRBV7-9 and TRBJ1-5; maybe TRBD1 (6 bases). Germline values: CDR1 SEHNR, CDR2 FQNEAQ (reference sequence). The V and J ends lost 4 bases and 6 bases respectively, with 13 bases between them. The CDR3 length is 14 residues. This CDR3 reads CASSSGARGQPQHF. The CDR3 bases are TGTGCCAGCAGCTCGGGGGCGCGGGGTCAGCCCCAGCATTTT. The complete variable domain, with remaining parts taken from reference TRBV7-9 and TRBJ1-5, reads DTGVSQNPRHKITKRGQNVTFRCDPISEHNRLYWYRQTLGQGPEFLTYFQNEAQLEKSRLLSDRFSAERPKGSFSTLEIQRTEQGDSAMYLCASSSGARGQPQHFGDGTRLSIL.